This entry is about one T cell receptor (beta chain). Its antigen is undetermined. This CDR3 has 13 amino acids. Germline values: CDR1 MNHNS, CDR2 SASEGT. V lost 4 bases to trimming and J lost 5 bases, with 10 bases between them. The data originate from a study of cytomegalovirus exposure and HLA in healthy donors. Vbeta (60) and Jbeta (13) primers were used in the PCR. Profiled with immunoSEQ multiplex PCR; TCRdb holds only in-frame clones, not every one. The table includes 150,000 to 200,000 clones, 80% to 90% detected once. Points from the study as a whole: Fewer than 200 TCR beta chains were listed as cytomegalovirus-associated.

This chain uses TRBV6-1 with TRBJ2-3; D call uncertain. The TCR sequence derives from a man younger than 45 in good health and CMV-seropositive. Material: PBMCs. CDR3 DNA: TGTGCCAGCAGTGTGGTAATACTAGATACGCAGTATTTT. Its translation: CASSVVILDTQYF.